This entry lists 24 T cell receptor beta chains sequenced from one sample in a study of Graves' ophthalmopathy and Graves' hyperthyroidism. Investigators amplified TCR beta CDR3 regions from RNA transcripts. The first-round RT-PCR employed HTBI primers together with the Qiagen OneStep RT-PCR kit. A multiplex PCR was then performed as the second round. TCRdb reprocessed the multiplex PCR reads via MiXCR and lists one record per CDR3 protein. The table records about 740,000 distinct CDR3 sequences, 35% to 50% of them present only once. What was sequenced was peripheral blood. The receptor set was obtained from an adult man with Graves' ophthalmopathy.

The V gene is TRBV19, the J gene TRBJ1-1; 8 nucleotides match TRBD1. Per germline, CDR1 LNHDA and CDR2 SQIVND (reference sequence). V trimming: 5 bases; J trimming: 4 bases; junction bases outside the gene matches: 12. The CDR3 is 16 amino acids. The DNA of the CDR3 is TGTGCCAGTAGTCTAAACAGGGGGAATGCCGCCACTGAAGCTTTCTTT. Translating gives CASSLNRGNAATEAFF.

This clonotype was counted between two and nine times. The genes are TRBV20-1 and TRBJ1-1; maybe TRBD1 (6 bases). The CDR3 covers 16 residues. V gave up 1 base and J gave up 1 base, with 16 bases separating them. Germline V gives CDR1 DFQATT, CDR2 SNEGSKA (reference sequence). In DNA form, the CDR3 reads TGCAGTGCTAGAGGCGTGGGGGCAGTTAAGAACACTGAAGCTTTCTTT. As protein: CSARGVGAVKNTEAFF.

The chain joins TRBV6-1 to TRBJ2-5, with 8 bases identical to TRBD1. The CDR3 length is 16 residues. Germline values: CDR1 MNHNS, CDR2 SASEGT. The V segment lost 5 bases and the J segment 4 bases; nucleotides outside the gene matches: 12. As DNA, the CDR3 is TGTGCCAGCAGTATCCGACAGGGGCTAGGATCAGAGACCCAGTACTTC. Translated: CASSIRQGLGSETQYF.

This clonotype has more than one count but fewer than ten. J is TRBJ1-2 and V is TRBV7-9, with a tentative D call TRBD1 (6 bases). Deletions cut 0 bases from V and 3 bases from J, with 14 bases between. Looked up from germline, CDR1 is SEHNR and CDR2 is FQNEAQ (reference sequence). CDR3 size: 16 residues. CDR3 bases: TGTGCCAGCAGCTTAGCGATAGGGGGTCGGGACTATGGCTACACCTTC. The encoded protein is CASSLAIGGRDYGYTF.

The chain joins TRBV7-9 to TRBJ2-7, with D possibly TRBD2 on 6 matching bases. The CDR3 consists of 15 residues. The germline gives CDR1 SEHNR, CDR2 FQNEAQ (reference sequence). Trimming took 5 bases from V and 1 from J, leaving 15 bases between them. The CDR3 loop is CASSQVAGSSYEQYF. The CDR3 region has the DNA TGTGCCAGCAGCCAAGTTGCCGGGAGTTCCTACGAGCAGTACTTC.

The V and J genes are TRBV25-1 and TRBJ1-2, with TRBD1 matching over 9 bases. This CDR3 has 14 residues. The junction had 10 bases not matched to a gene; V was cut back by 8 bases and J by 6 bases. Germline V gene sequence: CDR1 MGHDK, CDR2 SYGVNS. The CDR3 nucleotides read TGTGCCAGCCGTGCAACAGGGGGCGATAATGGCTACACCTTC. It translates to CASRATGGDNGYTF.

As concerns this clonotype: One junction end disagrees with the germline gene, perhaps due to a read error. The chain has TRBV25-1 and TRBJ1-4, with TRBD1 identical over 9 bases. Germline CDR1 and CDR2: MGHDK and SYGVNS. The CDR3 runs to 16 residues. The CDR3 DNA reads TGTGCCAGCAGTTCGAGGACAGGGGAAGAAGATGAAAAACTGGTTTTT. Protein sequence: CASSSRTGEEDEKLVF.

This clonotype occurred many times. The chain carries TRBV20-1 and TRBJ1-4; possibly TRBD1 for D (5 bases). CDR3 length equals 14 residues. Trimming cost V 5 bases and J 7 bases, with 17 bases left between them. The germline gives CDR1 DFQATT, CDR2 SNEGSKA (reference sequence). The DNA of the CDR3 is TGCAGTGCTGGCCCGGGACTTTCACCTGAAAAACTGTTTTTT. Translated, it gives CSAGPGLSPEKLFF.

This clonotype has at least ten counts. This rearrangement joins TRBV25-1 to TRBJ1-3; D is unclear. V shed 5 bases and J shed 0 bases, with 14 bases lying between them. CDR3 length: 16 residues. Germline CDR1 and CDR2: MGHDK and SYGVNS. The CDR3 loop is CASSNQTVSSGNTIYF. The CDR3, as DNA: TGTGCCAGCAGTAACCAGACGGTGAGCTCTGGAAACACCATATATTTT.

The CDR3 protein is CSVEYPAGLDYEQYF. CDR3 coding DNA: TGCAGCGTTGAATACCCAGCGGGATTGGATTACGAGCAGTACTTC. The chain combines TRBV29-1 with TRBJ2-7, with 7 bases lining up with TRBD2. The CDR3 runs to 15 residues. Per the germline V gene, CDR1 is SQVTM and CDR2 is ANQGSEA. Trimming removed 2 bases from V and 4 bases from J; junction bases left unmatched: 11.

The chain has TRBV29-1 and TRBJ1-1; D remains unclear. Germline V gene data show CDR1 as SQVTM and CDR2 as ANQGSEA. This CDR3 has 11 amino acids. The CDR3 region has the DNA TGCAGTTACGGGCAGAACACTGAAGCTTTCTTT. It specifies CSYGQNTEAFF.

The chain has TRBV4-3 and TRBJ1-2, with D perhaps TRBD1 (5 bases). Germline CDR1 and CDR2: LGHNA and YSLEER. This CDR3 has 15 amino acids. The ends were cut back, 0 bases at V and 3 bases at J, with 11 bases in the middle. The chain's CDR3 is CASSQDSGSDYGYTF. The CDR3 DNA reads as TGCGCCAGCAGCCAAGATTCAGGGTCAGACTATGGCTACACCTTC.

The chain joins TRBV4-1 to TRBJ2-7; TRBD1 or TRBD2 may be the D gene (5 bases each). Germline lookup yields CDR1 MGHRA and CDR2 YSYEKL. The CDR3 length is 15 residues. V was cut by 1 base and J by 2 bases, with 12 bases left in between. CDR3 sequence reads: CASSQGQGPTYEQYF. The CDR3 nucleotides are TGCGCCAGCAGCCAAGGCCAGGGACCGACCTACGAGCAGTACTTC.

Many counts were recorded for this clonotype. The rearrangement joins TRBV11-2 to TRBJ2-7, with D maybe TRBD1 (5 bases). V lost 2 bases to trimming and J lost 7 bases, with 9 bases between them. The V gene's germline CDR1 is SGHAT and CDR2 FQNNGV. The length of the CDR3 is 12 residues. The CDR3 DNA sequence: TGTGCCAGCAGCTTAAGCAGGGAAGAGCAGTACTTC. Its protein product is CASSLSREEQYF. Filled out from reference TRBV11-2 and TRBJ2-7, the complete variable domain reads EAGVAQSPRYKIIEKRQSVAFWCNPISGHATLYWYQQILGQGPKLLIQFQNNGVVDDSQLPKDRFSAERLKGVDSTLKIQPAKLEDSAVYLCASSLSREEQYFGPGTRLTVT.

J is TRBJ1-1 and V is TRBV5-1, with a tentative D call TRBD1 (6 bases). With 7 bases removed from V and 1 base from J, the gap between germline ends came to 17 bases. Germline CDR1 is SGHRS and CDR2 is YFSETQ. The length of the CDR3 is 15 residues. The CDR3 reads CASAGQILGNTEAFF. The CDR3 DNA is TGCGCCAGCGCCGGACAGATACTGGGGAACACTGAAGCTTTCTTT. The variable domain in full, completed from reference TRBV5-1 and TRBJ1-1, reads KAGVTQTPRYLIKTRGQQVTLSCSPISGHRSVSWYQQTPGQGLQFLFEYFSETQRNKGNFPGRFSGRQFSNSRSEMNVSTLELGDSALYLCASAGQILGNTEAFFGQGTRLTVV.

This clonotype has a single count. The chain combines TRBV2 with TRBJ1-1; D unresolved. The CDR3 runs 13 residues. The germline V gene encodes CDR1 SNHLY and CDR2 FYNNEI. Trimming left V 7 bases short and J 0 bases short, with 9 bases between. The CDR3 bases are TGTGCCAGCAACCGGGGTATGAACACTGAAGCTTTCTTT. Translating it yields CASNRGMNTEAFF.

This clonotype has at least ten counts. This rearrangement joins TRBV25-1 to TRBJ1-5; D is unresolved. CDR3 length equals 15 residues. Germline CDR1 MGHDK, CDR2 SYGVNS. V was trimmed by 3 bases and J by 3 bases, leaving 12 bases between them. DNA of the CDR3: TGTGCCAGCAGTGACAATAGGGCAGTCAATCAGCCCCAGCATTTT. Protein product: CASSDNRAVNQPQHF.

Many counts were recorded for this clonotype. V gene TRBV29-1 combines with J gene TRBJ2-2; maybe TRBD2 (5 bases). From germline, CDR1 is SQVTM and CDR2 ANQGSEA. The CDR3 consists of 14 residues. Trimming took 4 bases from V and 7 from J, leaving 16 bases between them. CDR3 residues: CSVGRRETGGELFF. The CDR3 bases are TGCAGCGTTGGTAGAAGGGAGACGGGCGGGGAGCTGTTTTTT.

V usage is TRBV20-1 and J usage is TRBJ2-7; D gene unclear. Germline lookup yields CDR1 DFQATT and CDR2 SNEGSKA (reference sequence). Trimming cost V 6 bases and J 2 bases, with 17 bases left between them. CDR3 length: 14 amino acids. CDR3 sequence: CSAPSPTIPYEQYF. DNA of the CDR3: TGCAGTGCCCCGAGTCCTACCATTCCCTACGAGCAGTACTTC.

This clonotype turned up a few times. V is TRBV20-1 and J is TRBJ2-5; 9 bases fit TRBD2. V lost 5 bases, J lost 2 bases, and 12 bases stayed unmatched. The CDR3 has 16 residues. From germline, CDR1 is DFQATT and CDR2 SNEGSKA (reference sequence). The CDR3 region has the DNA TGCAGTGCTCCCCTTGTAGCGGGAGCGCGTCAAGAGACCCAGTACTTC. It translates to CSAPLVAGARQETQYF.

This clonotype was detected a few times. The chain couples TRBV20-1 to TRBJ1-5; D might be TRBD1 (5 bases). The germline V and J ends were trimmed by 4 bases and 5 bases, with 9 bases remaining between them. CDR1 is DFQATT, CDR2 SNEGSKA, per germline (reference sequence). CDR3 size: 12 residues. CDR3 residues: CSATTDYQPQHF. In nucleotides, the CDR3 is TGCAGTGCTACGACAGATTATCAGCCCCAGCATTTT.

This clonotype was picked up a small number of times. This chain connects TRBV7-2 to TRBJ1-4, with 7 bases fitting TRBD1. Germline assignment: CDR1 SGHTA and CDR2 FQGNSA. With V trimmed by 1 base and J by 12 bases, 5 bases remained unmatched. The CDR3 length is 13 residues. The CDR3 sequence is CASSLVVGQELFF. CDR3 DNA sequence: TGTGCCAGCAGCTTAGTCGTTGGACAGGAACTGTTTTTT.

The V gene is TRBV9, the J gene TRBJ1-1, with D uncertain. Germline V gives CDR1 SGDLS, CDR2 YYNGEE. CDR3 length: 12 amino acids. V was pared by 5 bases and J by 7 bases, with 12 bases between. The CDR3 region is CASSEIVNEAFF. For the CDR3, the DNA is TGTGCCAGCAGTGAAATAGTCAATGAAGCTTTCTTT.

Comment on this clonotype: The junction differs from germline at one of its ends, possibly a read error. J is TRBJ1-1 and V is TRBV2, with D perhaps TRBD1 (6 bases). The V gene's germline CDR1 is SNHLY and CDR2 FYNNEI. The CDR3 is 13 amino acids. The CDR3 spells CASRLTGWTEAFF. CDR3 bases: TGTGCCAGCAGATTAACAGGGTGGACTGAAGCCTTCTTT.